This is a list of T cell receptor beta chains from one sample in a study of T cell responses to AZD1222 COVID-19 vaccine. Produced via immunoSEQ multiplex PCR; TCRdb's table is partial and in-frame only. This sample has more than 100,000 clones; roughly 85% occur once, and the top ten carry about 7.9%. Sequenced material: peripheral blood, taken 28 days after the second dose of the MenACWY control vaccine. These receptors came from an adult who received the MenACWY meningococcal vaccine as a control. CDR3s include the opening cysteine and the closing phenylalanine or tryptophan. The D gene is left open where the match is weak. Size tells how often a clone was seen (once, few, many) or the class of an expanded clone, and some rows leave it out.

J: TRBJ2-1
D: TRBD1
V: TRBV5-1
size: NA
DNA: TGCGCCAGCAGCTTAAACAGGGGGTACAATGAGCAGTTCTTC
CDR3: CASSLNRGYNEQFF

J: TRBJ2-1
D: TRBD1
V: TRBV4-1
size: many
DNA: TGCGCCAGCAGCCCGGGACAGGGGGAAGGCTATGAGCAGTTCTTC
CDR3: CASSPGQGEGYEQFF

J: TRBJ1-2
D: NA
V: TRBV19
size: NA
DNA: TGTGCCAGTACCTCGGAGGCCAGGGGAGGCTATGGCTACACCTTC
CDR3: CASTSEARGGYGYTF

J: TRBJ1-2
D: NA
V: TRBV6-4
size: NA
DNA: TGTGCCAGCAGTGATGGGTTGTATGGCTACACCTTC
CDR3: CASSDGLYGYTF

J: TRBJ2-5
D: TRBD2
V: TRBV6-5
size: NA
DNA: TGTGCCAGCAGCGGACTAGCGGGGGGAGAGACCCAGTACTTC
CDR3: CASSGLAGGETQYF

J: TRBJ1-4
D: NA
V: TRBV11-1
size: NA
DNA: TGTGCCAGCAGACCGGGAACAACTAATGAAAAACTGTTTTTT
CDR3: CASRPGTTNEKLFF

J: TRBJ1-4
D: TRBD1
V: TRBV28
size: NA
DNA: TGTGCCACCCCGACAGGGGGACGGGAAAAACTGTTTTTT
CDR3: CATPTGGREKLFF

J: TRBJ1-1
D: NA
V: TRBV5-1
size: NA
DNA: TGCGCCAGCAGCCACGACGTAAAGGCTGAAGCTTTCTTT
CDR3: CASSHDVKAEAFF

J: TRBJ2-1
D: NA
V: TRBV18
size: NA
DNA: TGTGCCAGCTCACCCCCCAGCGGGCAAACCTACAATGAGCAGTTCTTC
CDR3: CASSPPSGQTYNEQFF

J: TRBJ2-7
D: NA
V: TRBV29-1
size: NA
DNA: TGCAGCGTTGCACATACAGAACAAGGGAGGACGGTAGCAAAGCAGTACTTC
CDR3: CSVAHTEQGRTVAKQYF

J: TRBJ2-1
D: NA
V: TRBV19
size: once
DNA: TGTGCCAGTAGTAGCGGCAGCTCCTACAATGAGCAGTTCTTC
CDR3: CASSSGSSYNEQFF

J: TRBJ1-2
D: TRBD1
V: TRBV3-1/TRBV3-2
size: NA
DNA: TGTGCCAGCAGCCAGCCGGGACAGAACTATGGCTACACCTTC
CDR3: CASSQPGQNYGYTF

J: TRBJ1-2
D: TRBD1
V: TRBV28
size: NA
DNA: TGTGCCAGCACAGCCACAGGGGGGGGCTATGGCTACACCTTC
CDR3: CASTATGGGYGYTF

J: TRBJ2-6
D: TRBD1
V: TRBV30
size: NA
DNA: TGTGCCTGGAGACGAGGACGGACAGGGAGGGGGGCCAACGTCCTGACTTTC
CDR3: CAWRRGRTGRGANVLTF

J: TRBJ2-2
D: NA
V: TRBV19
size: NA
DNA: TGTGCCAGTACCGCGCGACGGGCAGTGAGCACCGGGGAGCTGTTTTTT
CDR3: CASTARRAVSTGELFF

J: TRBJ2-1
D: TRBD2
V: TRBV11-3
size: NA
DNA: TGTGCCAGCAGCTTTCATCGGGGGACTAGCGGGAGCCTACGAGGGCAGTTCTTC
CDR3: CASSFHRGTSGSLRGQFF

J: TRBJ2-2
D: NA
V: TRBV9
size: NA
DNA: TGTGCCAGCAGCGTAGGAGGGACGGCCGGGGAGCTGTTTTTT
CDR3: CASSVGGTAGELFF

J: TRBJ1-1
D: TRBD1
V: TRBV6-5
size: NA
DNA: TGTGCCAGCCAAAGTAGGGGGCACATGAACACTGAAGCTTTCTTT
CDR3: CASQSRGHMNTEAFF

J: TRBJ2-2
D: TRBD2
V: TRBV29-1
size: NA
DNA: TGCAGCGTTGGAGGGTCGGGACTAGCGGGGAACACCGGGGAGCTGTTTTTT
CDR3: CSVGGSGLAGNTGELFF

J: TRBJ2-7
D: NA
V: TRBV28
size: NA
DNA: TGTGCCAGCAGCGGGACGGGGAACGAGCAGTACTTC
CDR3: CASSGTGNEQYF

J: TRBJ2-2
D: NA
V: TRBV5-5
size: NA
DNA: TGTGCCAGCATGGGTTTTGGGCGAACCGGGGAGCTGTTTTTT
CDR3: CASMGFGRTGELFF

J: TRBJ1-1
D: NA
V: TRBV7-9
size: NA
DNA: TGTGCCAGCAGCTTAGCGGGGACGAACACTGAAGCTTTCTTT
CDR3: CASSLAGTNTEAFF

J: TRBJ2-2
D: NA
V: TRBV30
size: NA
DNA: TGTGCCTGGAAGGACTCCGGCGTAACCGGGGAGCTGTTTTTT
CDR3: CAWKDSGVTGELFF

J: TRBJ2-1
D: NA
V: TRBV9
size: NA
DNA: TGTGCCAGCAGCTCACGCCCCAGGGCCTACAATGAGCAGTTCTTC
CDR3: CASSSRPRAYNEQFF

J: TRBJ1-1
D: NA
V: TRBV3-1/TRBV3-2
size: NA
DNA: TGTGCCAGCAGCCAGATGGGGGTGGACACTGAAGCTTTCTTT
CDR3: CASSQMGVDTEAFF

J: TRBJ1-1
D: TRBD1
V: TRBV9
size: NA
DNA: TGTGCCAGCAGCGCCCGGGACAGGGATAACACTGAAGCTTTCTTT
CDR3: CASSARDRDNTEAFF

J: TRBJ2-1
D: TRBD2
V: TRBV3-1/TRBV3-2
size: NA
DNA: TGTGCCAGCGCTAAGCGGGGGGTCCAAAGCTCCTACAATGAGCAGTTCTTC
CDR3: CASAKRGVQSSYNEQFF

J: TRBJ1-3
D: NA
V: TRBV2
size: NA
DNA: TGTGCCAGCAGTGAAAGCTCTGGAAACACCATATATTTT
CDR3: CASSESSGNTIYF